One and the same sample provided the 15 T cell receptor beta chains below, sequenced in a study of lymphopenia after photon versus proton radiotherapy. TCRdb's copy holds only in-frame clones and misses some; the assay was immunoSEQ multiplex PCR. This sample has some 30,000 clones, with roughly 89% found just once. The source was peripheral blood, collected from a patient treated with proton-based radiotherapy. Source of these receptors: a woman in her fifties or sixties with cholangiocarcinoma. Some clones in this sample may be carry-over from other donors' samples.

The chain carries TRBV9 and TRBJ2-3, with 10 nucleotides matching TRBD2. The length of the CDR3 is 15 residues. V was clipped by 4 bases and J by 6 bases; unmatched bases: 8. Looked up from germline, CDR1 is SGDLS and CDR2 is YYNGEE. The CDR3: CASSLSGGAWDTQYF. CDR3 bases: TGTGCCAGCAGCCTAAGCGGGGGGGCATGGGATACGCAGTATTTT.

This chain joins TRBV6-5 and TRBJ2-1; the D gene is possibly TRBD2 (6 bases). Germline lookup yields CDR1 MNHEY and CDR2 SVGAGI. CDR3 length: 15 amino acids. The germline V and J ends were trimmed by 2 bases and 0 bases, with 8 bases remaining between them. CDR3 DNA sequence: TGTGCCAGCAGTTACGCCGGGAGCTCCTACAATGAGCAGTTCTTC. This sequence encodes CASSYAGSSYNEQFF.

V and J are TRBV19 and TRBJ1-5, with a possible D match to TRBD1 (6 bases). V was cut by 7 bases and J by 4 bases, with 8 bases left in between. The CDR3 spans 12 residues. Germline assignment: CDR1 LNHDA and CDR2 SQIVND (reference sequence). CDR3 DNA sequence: TGTGCCAGTAAGACAGGTAATCAGCCCCAGCATTTT. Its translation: CASKTGNQPQHF.

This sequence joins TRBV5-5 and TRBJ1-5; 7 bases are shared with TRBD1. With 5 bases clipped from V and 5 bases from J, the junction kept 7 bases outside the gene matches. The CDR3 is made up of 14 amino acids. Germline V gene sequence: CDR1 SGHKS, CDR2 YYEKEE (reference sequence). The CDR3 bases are TGTGCCAGCAGGACAGGGTTCGGGCATCAGCCCCAGCATTTT. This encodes CASRTGFGHQPQHF.

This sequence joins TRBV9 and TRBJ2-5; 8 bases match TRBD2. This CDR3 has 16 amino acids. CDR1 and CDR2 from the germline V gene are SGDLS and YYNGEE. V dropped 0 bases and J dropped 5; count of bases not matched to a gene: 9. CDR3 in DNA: TGTGCCAGCAGCGTAGATCTGGGACTAGGCCATGAGACCCAGTACTTC. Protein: CASSVDLGLGHETQYF.

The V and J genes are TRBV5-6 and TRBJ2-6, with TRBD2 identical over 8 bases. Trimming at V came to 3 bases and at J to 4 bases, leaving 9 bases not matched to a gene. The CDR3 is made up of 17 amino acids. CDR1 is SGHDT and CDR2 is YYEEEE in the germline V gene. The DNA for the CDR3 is TGTGCCAGCAGCTACGGACTAGCTCGGTCCGGGGCCAACGTCCTGACTTTC. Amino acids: CASSYGLARSGANVLTF.

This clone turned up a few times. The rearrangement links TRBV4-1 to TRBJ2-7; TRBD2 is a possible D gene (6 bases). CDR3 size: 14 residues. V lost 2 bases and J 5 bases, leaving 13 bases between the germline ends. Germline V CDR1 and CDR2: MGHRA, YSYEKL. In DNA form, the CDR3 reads TGCGCCAGCAGCCAACAACAAGCGGGTAACGAGCAGTACTTC. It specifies CASSQQQAGNEQYF.

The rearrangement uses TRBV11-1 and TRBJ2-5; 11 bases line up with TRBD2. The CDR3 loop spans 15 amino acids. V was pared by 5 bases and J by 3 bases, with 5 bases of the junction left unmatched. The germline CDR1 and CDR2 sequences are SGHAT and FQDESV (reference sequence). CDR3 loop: CASSVGLAEEETQYF. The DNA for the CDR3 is TGTGCCAGCAGCGTGGGACTAGCGGAAGAAGAGACCCAGTACTTC.

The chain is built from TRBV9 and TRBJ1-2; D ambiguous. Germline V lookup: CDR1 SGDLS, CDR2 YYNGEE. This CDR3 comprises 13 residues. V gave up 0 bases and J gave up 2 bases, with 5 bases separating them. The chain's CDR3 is CASSVAQNYGYTF. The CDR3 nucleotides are TGTGCCAGCAGCGTAGCCCAAAACTATGGCTACACCTTC.

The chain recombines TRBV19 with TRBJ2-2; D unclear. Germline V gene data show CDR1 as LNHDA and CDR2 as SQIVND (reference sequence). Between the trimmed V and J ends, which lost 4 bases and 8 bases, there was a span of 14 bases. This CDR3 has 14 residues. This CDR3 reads CASSTDIFGGELFF. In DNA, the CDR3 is TGTGCCAGTAGTACAGACATCTTTGGGGGGGAGCTGTTTTTT.

The CDR3, as DNA: TGCGCCAGCAGCCAAGATACGGATACGCAGTATTTT. As protein: CASSQDTDTQYF. The genes are TRBV4-3 and TRBJ2-3; D is uncertain. The CDR3 covers 12 residues. Trimming took 0 bases from V and 6 from J, leaving 4 bases between them. Looked up from germline, CDR1 is LGHNA and CDR2 is YSLEER.

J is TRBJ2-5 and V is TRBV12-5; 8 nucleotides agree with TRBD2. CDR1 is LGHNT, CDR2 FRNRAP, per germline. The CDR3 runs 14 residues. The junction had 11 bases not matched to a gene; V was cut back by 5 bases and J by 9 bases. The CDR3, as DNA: TGTGCTAGTGGTCCGTCGGGGGGGCTGGGTGCCCAGTACTTC. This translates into CASGPSGGLGAQYF.

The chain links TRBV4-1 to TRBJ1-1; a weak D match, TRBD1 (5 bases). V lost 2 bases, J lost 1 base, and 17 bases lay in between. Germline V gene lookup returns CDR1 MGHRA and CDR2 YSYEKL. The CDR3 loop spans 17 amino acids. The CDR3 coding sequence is TGCGCCAGCAGCCAATTGAGATCAAGACAGAGGAACACTGAAGCTTTCTTT. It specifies CASSQLRSRQRNTEAFF.

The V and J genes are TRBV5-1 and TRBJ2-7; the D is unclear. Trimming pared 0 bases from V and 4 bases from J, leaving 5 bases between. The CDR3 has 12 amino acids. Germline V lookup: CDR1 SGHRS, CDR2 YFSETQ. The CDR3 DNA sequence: TGCGCCAGCAGCTTGGATGGGTACGAGCAGTACTTC. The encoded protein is CASSLDGYEQYF. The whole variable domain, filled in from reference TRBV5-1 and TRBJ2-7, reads KAGVTQTPRYLIKTRGQQVTLSCSPISGHRSVSWYQQTPGQGLQFLFEYFSETQRNKGNFPGRFSGRQFSNSRSEMNVSTLELGDSALYLCASSLDGYEQYFGPGTRLTVT.

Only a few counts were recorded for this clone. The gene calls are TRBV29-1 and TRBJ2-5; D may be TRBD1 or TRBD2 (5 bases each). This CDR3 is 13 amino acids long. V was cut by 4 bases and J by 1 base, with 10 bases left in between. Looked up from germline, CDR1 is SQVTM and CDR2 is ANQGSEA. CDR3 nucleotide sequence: TGCAGCGTTGTCCCAGGGACCCAAGAGACCCAGTACTTC. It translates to CSVVPGTQETQYF.